This T cell receptor (beta chain) was found in a study of PD-L1 blockade in urothelial cancer. Per germline, CDR1 LGHNA and CDR2 YNFKEQ. This CDR3 spans 15 amino acids. Trimming took 4 bases from V and 0 from J; bases not matched to a gene: 6. Data came from immunoSEQ multiplex PCR; TCRdb stores just in-frame clones and leaves some out. The sample carries nearly 45,000 clones, roughly four fifths recorded once. The time point is: peripheral blood 6 weeks after treatment start. The sample was PBMCs, taken around atezolizumab (anti-PD-L1) treatment. V is TRBV4-2 and J is TRBJ2-7, with 7 positions matching TRBD2. This sequence originates from a man aged 60 to 75 with urothelial cancer. The CDR3 DNA is TGTGCCAGCAGCCCCACTAGCGCCAGCTCCTACGAGCAGTACTTC. Translated, it gives CASSPTSASSYEQYF.